The clone carrying this TCR beta chain is a singleton in its sample. Generated by immunoSEQ multiplex PCR, the TCRdb table keeps only in-frame clones and is missing some. The table includes 100,000 or so clones, approximately 86% detected once. The time point denotes: baseline pretreatment blood. Treatment described: 15 Gy SBRT to primary tumor, nephrectomy 4 weeks later. This entry is derived from a study of radiation and T cells in renal cell carcinoma. Across the whole study: Nephrectomy followed 15 Gy stereotactic body radiation by 4 weeks.

The sequencing here drew on blood, taken from a patient whose treatment included radiotherapy and nephrectomy. This clonotype originated in a man aged 50-60 years with renal cell carcinoma.

CDR3 sequence: CASSLSPSYEQYF. The CDR3 DNA reads as TGTGCCAGCAGTTTATCCCCCTCCTACGAGCAGTACTTC. This sequence joins TRBV27 and TRBJ2-7; the D is unclear. The CDR3 sequence is 13 residues long. The V end was cut by 0 bases, the J end by 0 bases, with 3 bases between. Germline loops: CDR1 MNHEY, CDR2 SMNVEV (reference sequence).